What follows are 6 T cell receptor beta chains derived from one specimen sequenced in a study of technical replicates of blood from several donors. The repertoire was sequenced with immunoSEQ multiplex PCR; TCRdb's copy has only in-frame clones and lacks some. The sample lists about 60,000 clones, more than 85% occurring once. The sequencing input was PBMCs. These receptors were obtained from a human donor in good health. Some clones in this sample may be carry-over from other donors' samples.

The V call is TRBV7-3, the J call TRBJ2-1, with 9 bases that match TRBD2. Trimming took 5 bases from V and 7 from J; bases not matched to a gene: 3. Germline V gene lookup returns CDR1 SGHTA and CDR2 FQGTGA. The CDR3 length is 13 residues. DNA for the CDR3: TGTGCCAGCAGCCGGACTAGCGAAAATGAGCAGTTCTTC. As protein: CASSRTSENEQFF.

Comments on this clone: The germline gene is not matched at one end of the junction; a read error may be the cause. The V call is TRBV7-9, the J call TRBJ1-1; no firm D call. Looked up from germline, CDR1 is SEHNR and CDR2 is FQNEAQ (reference sequence). The CDR3 is 10 residues long. As DNA, the CDR3 is TGTGCCAGCAGCGGAGTACATACGGTATTT. This encodes CASSGVHTVF.

This chain links TRBV19 with TRBJ2-7; TRBD2 agrees at 9 bases. CDR1 is LNHDA, CDR2 SQIVND, per germline (reference sequence). The CDR3 sequence is 15 residues long. Unmatched junction bases numbered 9, after V lost 6 bases and J lost 3 bases. The CDR3 coding sequence is TGTGCCAGTAGGCTGACTAGCGGATCCCTCTACGAGCAGTACTTC. Its translation: CASRLTSGSLYEQYF. The entire variable domain, with the rest obtained from reference TRBV19 and TRBJ2-7, is as follows: DGGITQSPKYLFRKEGQNVTLSCEQNLNHDAMYWYRQDPGQGLRLIYYSQIVNDFQKGDIAEGYSVSREKKESFPLTVTSAQKNPTAFYLCASRLTSGSLYEQYFGPGTRLTVT.

The genes are TRBV2 and TRBJ1-1; 7 positions agree with TRBD1. V lost 3 bases, J lost 1 base, and 5 bases stayed unmatched. CDR1 is SNHLY and CDR2 is FYNNEI in the germline V gene. The CDR3 sequence is 15 residues long. The CDR3, as DNA: TGTGCCAGCAGTGAGAGACAGGGCACGAACACTGAAGCTTTCTTT. Its protein is CASSERQGTNTEAFF.

The V and J genes are TRBV9 and TRBJ1-1; 7 nucleotides line up with TRBD1. V lost 0 bases, J lost 5 bases, and 7 bases stayed unmatched. The germline V gene encodes CDR1 SGDLS and CDR2 YYNGEE. The CDR3 runs to 15 residues. The CDR3 loop is CASSVVQQGYTEAFF. DNA of the CDR3: TGTGCCAGCAGCGTAGTCCAACAGGGGTATACTGAAGCTTTCTTT.

The V and J genes are TRBV19 and TRBJ1-5; TRBD1 aligns across 7 bases. The CDR3 runs to 16 residues. With 5 bases clipped from V and 1 base from J, the junction kept 8 bases outside the gene matches. The germline V gene encodes CDR1 LNHDA and CDR2 SQIVND (reference sequence). CDR3 nucleotide sequence: TGTGCCAGTAGTTTACCCGACAGGGCCAGCAATCAGCCCCAGCATTTT. It yields the protein CASSLPDRASNQPQHF. The complete variable domain, with remaining parts taken from reference TRBV19 and TRBJ1-5, reads DGGITQSPKYLFRKEGQNVTLSCEQNLNHDAMYWYRQDPGQGLRLIYYSQIVNDFQKGDIAEGYSVSREKKESFPLTVTSAQKNPTAFYLCASSLPDRASNQPQHFGDGTRLSIL.